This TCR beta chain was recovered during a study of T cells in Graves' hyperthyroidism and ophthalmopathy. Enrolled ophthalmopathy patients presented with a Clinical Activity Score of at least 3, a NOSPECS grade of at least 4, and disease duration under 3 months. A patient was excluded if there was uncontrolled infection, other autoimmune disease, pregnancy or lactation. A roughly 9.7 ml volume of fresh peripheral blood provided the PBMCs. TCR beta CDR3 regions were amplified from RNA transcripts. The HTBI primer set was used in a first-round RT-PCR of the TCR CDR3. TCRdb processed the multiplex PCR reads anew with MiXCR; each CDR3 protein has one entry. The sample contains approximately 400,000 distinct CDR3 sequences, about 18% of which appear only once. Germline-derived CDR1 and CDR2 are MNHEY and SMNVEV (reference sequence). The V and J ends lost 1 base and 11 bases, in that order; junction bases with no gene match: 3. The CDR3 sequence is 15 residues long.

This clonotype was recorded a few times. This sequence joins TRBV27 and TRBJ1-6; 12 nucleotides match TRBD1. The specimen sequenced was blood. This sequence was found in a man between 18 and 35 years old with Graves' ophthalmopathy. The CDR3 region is CASSLWDRGPAPLHF. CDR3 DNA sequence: TGTGCCAGCAGTTTATGGGACAGGGGGCCGGCACCCCTCCACTTT.